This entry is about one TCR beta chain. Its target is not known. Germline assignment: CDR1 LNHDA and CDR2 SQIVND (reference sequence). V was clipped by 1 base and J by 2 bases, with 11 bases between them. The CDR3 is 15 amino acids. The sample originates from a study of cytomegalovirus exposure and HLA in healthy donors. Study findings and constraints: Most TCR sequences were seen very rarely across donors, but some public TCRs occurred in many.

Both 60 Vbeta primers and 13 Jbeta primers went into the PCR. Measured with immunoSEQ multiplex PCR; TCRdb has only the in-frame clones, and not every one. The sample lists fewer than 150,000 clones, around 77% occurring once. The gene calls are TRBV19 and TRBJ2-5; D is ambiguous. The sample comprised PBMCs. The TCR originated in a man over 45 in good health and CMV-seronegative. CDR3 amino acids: CASSIAGGRQETQYF. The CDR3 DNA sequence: TGTGCCAGTAGTATAGCGGGTGGAAGGCAAGAGACCCAGTACTTC.